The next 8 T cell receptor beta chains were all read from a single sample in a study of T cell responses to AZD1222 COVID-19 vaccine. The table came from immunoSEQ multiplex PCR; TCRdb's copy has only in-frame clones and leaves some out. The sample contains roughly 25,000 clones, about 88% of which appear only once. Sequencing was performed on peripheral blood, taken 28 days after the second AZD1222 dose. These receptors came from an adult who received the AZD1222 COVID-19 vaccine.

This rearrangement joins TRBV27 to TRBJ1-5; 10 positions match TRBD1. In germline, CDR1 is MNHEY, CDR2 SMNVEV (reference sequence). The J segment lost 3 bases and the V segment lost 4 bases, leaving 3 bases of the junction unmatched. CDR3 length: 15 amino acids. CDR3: CASSWTGGINQPQHF. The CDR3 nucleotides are TGTGCCAGCAGTTGGACAGGGGGGATCAATCAGCCCCAGCATTTT.

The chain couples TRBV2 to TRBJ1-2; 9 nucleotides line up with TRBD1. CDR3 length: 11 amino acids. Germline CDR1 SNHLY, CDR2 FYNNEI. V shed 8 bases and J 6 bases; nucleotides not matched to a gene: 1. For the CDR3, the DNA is TGTGCCAGCCGACAGGGGGATGGCTACACCTTC. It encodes CASRQGDGYTF.

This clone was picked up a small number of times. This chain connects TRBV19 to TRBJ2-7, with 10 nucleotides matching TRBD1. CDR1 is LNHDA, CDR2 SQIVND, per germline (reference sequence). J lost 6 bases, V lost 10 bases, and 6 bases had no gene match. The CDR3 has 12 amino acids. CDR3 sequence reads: CATGTGVREQYF. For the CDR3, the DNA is TGTGCCACCGGGACAGGGGTTCGCGAGCAGTACTTC.

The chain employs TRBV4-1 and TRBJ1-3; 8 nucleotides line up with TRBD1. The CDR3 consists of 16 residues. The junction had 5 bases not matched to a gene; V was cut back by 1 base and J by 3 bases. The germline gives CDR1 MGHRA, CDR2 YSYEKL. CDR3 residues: CASSQADRVNGNTIYF. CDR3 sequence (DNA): TGCGCCAGCAGCCAAGCGGACAGGGTCAATGGAAACACCATATATTTT.

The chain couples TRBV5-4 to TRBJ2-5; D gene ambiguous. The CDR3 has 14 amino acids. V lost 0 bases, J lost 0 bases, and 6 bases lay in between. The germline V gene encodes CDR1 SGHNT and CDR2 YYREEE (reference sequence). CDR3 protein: CASSLAQHQETQYF. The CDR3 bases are TGTGCCAGCAGCTTGGCCCAGCACCAAGAGACCCAGTACTTC.

The DNA of the CDR3 is TGTGCCAGTAGTAAGTTTATGACAGGGGGCCGTTCACCCCTCCACTTT. Its translation is CASSKFMTGGRSPLHF. This chain links TRBV19 with TRBJ1-6, with TRBD1 identical over 10 bases. V was pared by 4 bases and J by 9 bases, with 9 bases of the junction left unmatched. This CDR3 contains 16 residues. CDR1 is LNHDA and CDR2 is SQIVND in the germline V gene (reference sequence). The variable domain in full, with the rest retrieved from reference TRBV19 and TRBJ1-6, is DGGITQSPKYLFRKEGQNVTLSCEQNLNHDAMYWYRQDPGQGLRLIYYSQIVNDFQKGDIAEGYSVSREKKESFPLTVTSAQKNPTAFYLCASSKFMTGGRSPLHFGNGTRLTVT.

In DNA form, the CDR3 reads TGCAGCTGGTCCTGGGCCTACAATGAGCAGTTCTTC. This codes for CSWSWAYNEQFF. V is TRBV29-1 and J is TRBJ2-1; no reliable D call. The V end was cut by 8 bases, the J end by 2 bases, with 10 bases between. CDR3 length: 12 amino acids. The germline V gene encodes CDR1 SQVTM and CDR2 ANQGSEA.

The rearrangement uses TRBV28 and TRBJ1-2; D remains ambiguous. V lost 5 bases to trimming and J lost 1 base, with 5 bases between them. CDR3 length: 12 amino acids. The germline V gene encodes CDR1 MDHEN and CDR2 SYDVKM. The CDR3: CASSSNNYGYTF. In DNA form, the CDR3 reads TGTGCCAGCAGTAGTAATAACTATGGCTACACCTTC.